Included here is one T cell receptor beta chain sequence, with context. Antigen unknown. Sequencing used immunoSEQ multiplex PCR; TCRdb keeps in-frame clones, though not all of them. Among tens of thousands of clones, around 83% were seen once, and the ten largest hold about 1%. Trimming removed 5 bases from V and 9 bases from J, with 19 bases in between. This CDR3 has 15 residues. Germline V gives CDR1 SGHAT, CDR2 FQNNGV. This record belongs to a study of OX40 agonist ivuxolimab in advanced cancers. Study information: Eligibility admitted prior anti-PD-1, anti-PD-L1 or anti-CTLA-4 therapy; roughly 37% had some.

Notes on the study in general: The antigen specificity of the peripheral T cells (those that were expanded) was not determined.

The V gene is TRBV11-2, the J gene TRBJ2-2; D might be TRBD1 or TRBD2, each matching 7 bases. This TCR was recovered from an adult with an advanced solid tumor such as melanoma, head and neck, liver or kidney cancer. Material: CD4+ or CD8+ T cells sorted from blood, obtained in a trial of the OX40 agonist ivuxolimab. The CDR3 spells CASSQSGGGLRELFF. CDR3 in DNA: TGTGCCAGCAGCCAATCAGGGGGGGGCCTCCGGGAGCTGTTTTTT.